One sample yielded the 10 T cell receptor beta chains listed below, sequenced in a study of blood T cells in healthy people across ages. A second PCR of 7 to 11 cycles used a sample-barcoded 5' primer and a J-beta primer mix. TCRdb recomputed calls from the 5' RACE reads with MiXCR, one row per CDR3 protein. The data hold around 1,500,000 distinct CDR3 sequences, with 28% observed a single time. Material: blood. These receptors were collected from a woman aged 30 to 39 in good health.

This clonotype has a handful of counts. CDR3 DNA sequence: TGTGCCAGCAGCCAAGAGTCACTAGCCCTTTCCTACAATGAGCAGTTCTTC. Translation gives CASSQESLALSYNEQFF. V and J are TRBV3-1 and TRBJ2-1; TRBD2 is a possible D gene (6 bases). The CDR3 is 17 amino acids. Germline V gene data show CDR1 as LGHDT and CDR2 as YNNKEL (reference sequence). Between the trimmed V and J ends, which lost 0 bases and 1 base, there was a span of 13 bases.

This clonotype turned up a few times. J is TRBJ2-1 and V is TRBV10-3; possibly TRBD1 for D (6 bases). Trimming took off 2 bases at V and 4 bases at J, with 15 bases between the two ends. Germline loops: CDR1 ENHRY, CDR2 SYGVKD. The CDR3 covers 16 residues. The CDR3 DNA reads as TGTGCCATCAGTGAGAGTCCCGGGACACATTACAATGAGCAGTTCTTC. Amino acids: CAISESPGTHYNEQFF.

The chain carries TRBV20-1 and TRBJ1-2; D remains ambiguous. The length of the CDR3 is 14 residues. Germline CDR1 and CDR2: DFQATT and SNEGSKA (reference sequence). V was trimmed by 6 bases and J by 3 bases, leaving 17 bases between them. This chain's CDR3 is CSALAAGAYYGYTF. The DNA of the CDR3 is TGCAGTGCGCTAGCAGCTGGTGCTTACTATGGCTACACCTTC.

V is TRBV29-1 and J is TRBJ2-1; either TRBD1 or TRBD2 may fit D (5 bases each). The J call may be mistaken, given a closer DNA end match to TRBJ2-7. The CDR3 length is 15 residues. The germline CDR1 and CDR2 sequences are SQVTM and ANQGSEA. DNA of the CDR3: TGCAGCGTTGTCGAGGGGCGAAGCCCCTACAATGAGCAGTACTTC. Protein sequence: CSVVEGRSPYNEQYF.

This clonotype was observed many times. CDR3 in DNA: TGTGCCAGCAGCTTAGGTCCCGGGAATGAGCAGTTCTTC. Translating it yields CASSLGPGNEQFF. The rearrangement joins TRBV7-2 to TRBJ2-1; no clear D. V gave up 1 base and J gave up 7 bases, with 8 bases separating them. The CDR3 has 13 amino acids. Germline V gene lookup returns CDR1 SGHTA and CDR2 FQGNSA.

Remarks on this clonotype: Sequence at one end of the junction differs from germline and may be a read error. V is TRBV12-3 or TRBV12-4 and J is TRBJ2-3; D gene ambiguous. This CDR3 comprises 15 residues. CDR3 coding DNA: TGTGCCAGAAGTTCCACGGAGCCCTCCACAGATACGCAGTATTTT. This gives the protein CARSSTEPSTDTQYF.

The CDR3 DNA sequence: TGCAGCGTTGAATTTTCTTTTAACTATGGCTACACCTTC. It specifies CSVEFSFNYGYTF. The chain combines TRBV29-1 with TRBJ1-2; D call uncertain. V lost 2 bases and J 1 base, leaving 8 bases between the germline ends. The CDR3 is 13 amino acids. Germline V gene sequence: CDR1 SQVTM, CDR2 ANQGSEA.

V usage is TRBV20-1 and J usage is TRBJ2-1; 12 bases match TRBD2. The V gene's germline CDR1 is DFQATT and CDR2 SNEGSKA (reference sequence). Trimming cost V 0 bases and J 3 bases; bases outside gene matches: 6. The CDR3 loop spans 17 amino acids. The CDR3 loop reads CSARDRLAGALYNEQFF. CDR3 bases: TGCAGTGCTAGAGACCGACTAGCGGGAGCCCTCTACAATGAGCAGTTCTTC.

The chain has TRBV5-4 and TRBJ2-2; D is uncertain. The CDR3 contains 16 residues. With 0 bases removed from V and 0 bases from J, the gap between germline ends came to 9 bases. From germline, CDR1 is SGHNT and CDR2 YYREEE (reference sequence). Here the CDR3 reads CASSLDPRANTGELFF. The CDR3 DNA follows: TGTGCCAGCAGCTTGGATCCTCGTGCGAACACCGGGGAGCTGTTTTTT.

This clonotype was observed many times. The chain uses TRBV4-1 and TRBJ2-5; tentatively, D is TRBD1 or TRBD2 (5 bases each). This CDR3 contains 14 residues. Trimming stripped 0 bases from V and 5 bases from J, with 10 bases between. The germline gives CDR1 MGHRA, CDR2 YSYEKL. CDR3 loop: CASSQEPGTETQYF. As DNA, the CDR3 is TGCGCCAGCAGCCAAGAGCCGGGGACGGAGACCCAGTACTTC.